Presented here are 19 T cell receptor beta chains from one specimen sequenced in a study of PD-1 blockade in classical Hodgkin lymphoma. Libraries were prepared by immunoSEQ multiplex PCR; TCRdb keeps only in-frame clonotypes and omits some of them. The data contain approximately 45,000 clones, around three fifths of them singletons. Time point here: cycle 4 day 1 (C4D1), after less than 7 weeks of nivolumab. After autologous stem cell transplantation all patients relapsed, and prior brentuximab vedotin exposure differed between cohorts. The material sequenced was peripheral blood mononuclear cells (PBMCs), taken before the fourth cycle of nivolumab. The receptor set was obtained from a human donor with classical Hodgkin lymphoma.

Here the CDR3 DNA reads TGTGCCAGCACTCTAGGGTATTCACCCCTCCACTTT. Translation: CASTLGYSPLHF. The chain couples TRBV28 to TRBJ1-6; D uncertain. CDR1 is MDHEN, CDR2 SYDVKM, per germline. V lost 7 bases and J 8 bases, leaving 9 bases between the germline ends. The CDR3 length is 12 residues.

With regard to this clone: One junction end disagrees with the germline gene, perhaps due to a read error. The J gene is TRBJ2-1, the V gene TRBV29-1, with D possibly TRBD2 on 6 matching bases. The CDR3 spans 13 residues. Germline CDR1 and CDR2: SQVTM and ANQGSEA. The CDR3 loop is CSGEKLALNEQFF. As DNA, the CDR3 is TGCAGCGGTGAAAAACTAGCACTTAATGAGCAGTTCTTC.

The chain carries TRBV4-1 and TRBJ2-3; 15 positions match TRBD2. This CDR3 is 19 amino acids long. Germline-derived CDR1 and CDR2 are MGHRA and YSYEKL. Germline trimming cut 3 bases from V and 4 bases from J; bases unmatched to any gene: 11. For the CDR3, the DNA is TGCGCCAGCAGCCAGAGGGGACTAGCGGGGGGTACGTTACCAGATACGCAGTATTTT. This encodes CASSQRGLAGGTLPDTQYF.

This rearrangement joins TRBV7-6 to TRBJ2-2; the D gene is possibly TRBD2 (5 bases). The V and J ends lost 10 bases and 2 bases respectively, with 14 bases between them. The length of the CDR3 is 14 residues. Germline V gene sequence: CDR1 SGHVS, CDR2 FNYEAQ. The CDR3 DNA sequence: TGTGCCACTACGGGGAATACCAACACCGGGGAGCTGTTTTTT. Amino acids: CATTGNTNTGELFF.

The chain couples TRBV28 to TRBJ1-2, with D uncertain. CDR1 is MDHEN, CDR2 SYDVKM, per germline. The ends were cut back, 6 bases at V and 2 bases at J, with 7 bases in the middle. The CDR3 covers 12 residues. The CDR3 sequence: CASSLVNYGYTF. CDR3 coding DNA: TGTGCCAGCAGCTTGGTAAACTATGGCTACACCTTC.

This chain joins TRBV5-4 and TRBJ2-7; 14 nucleotides agree with TRBD2. The CDR3 is 15 amino acids. Trimming at V came to 5 bases and at J to 3 bases, leaving 4 bases not matched to a gene. From germline, CDR1 is SGHNT and CDR2 YYREEE (reference sequence). CDR3 nucleotides: TGTGCCAGCAGATCGGGGACTAGCGGGAGCTACGAGCAGTACTTC. Its protein product is CASRSGTSGSYEQYF.

This chain links TRBV19 with TRBJ1-5; D not resolved. Looked up from germline, CDR1 is LNHDA and CDR2 is SQIVND (reference sequence). CDR3 length: 14 residues. The V end lost 8 bases, the J end lost 5 bases, and 16 bases lay between the germline ends. CDR3 region: CASAVRIKDQPQHF. Here the CDR3 DNA reads TGTGCCAGTGCGGTCAGAATTAAAGATCAGCCCCAGCATTTT.

The chain recombines TRBV2 with TRBJ2-2; the match to TRBD2 covers 10 bases. Germline V gene sequence: CDR1 SNHLY, CDR2 FYNNEI. The CDR3 extends over 15 amino acids. Germline trimming cut 6 bases from V and 5 bases from J; bases unmatched to any gene: 6. CDR3 sequence: CASSIAGGRTGELFF. For the CDR3, the DNA is TGTGCCAGCAGCATAGCGGGGGGCCGAACCGGGGAGCTGTTTTTT.

This clone was counted only a few times. This rearrangement joins TRBV28 to TRBJ2-5, with 7 bases aligning to TRBD2. This CDR3 has 16 residues. The germline V gene encodes CDR1 MDHEN and CDR2 SYDVKM. V trimming: 1 base; J trimming: 3 bases; junction bases outside the gene matches: 8. The CDR3 here is CASSLSSGATEETQYF. CDR3 DNA: TGTGCCAGCAGTTTATCGAGCGGGGCGACGGAAGAGACCCAGTACTTC. Full variable domain (remainder filled in from reference TRBV28 and TRBJ2-5): DVKVTQSSRYLVKRTGEKVFLECVQDMDHENMFWYRQDPGLGLRLIYFSYDVKMKEKGDIPEGYSVSREKKERFSLILESASTNQTSMYLCASSLSSGATEETQYFGPGTRLLVL.

The J gene is TRBJ1-1, the V gene TRBV18; no firm D call. This CDR3 comprises 14 residues. Per the germline V gene, CDR1 is KGHSH and CDR2 is LQKENI. V lost 0 bases and J 0 bases, leaving 5 bases between the germline ends. In DNA form, the CDR3 reads TGTGCCAGCTCACCACCAGGGCTGAACACTGAAGCTTTCTTT. This translates into CASSPPGLNTEAFF.

The chain joins TRBV11-2 to TRBJ2-7; D possibly corresponds to TRBD1 (6 bases). The CDR3 has 14 residues. The germline V gene encodes CDR1 SGHAT and CDR2 FQNNGV. Trimming stripped 5 bases from V and 1 base from J, with 12 bases between. In DNA, the CDR3 is TGTGCCAGCAGCGTCAACAGGGTTTCCTACGAGCAGTACTTC. It is translated as CASSVNRVSYEQYF.

This chain links TRBV7-2 with TRBJ1-1; a weak D match, TRBD1 (5 bases). CDR1 SGHTA and CDR2 FQGNSA come from the germline V gene. The CDR3 totals 15 residues. Trimming took off 3 bases at V and 7 bases at J, with 18 bases between the two ends. The CDR3 loop reads CASSFNKGRVNEAFF. The CDR3 nucleotides read TGTGCCAGCAGCTTCAACAAGGGGCGAGTTAATGAAGCTTTCTTT. Combining the CDR3 with reference TRBV7-2 and TRBJ1-1 gives the whole variable domain GAGVSQSPSNKVTEKGKDVELRCDPISGHTALYWYRQSLGQGLEFLIYFQGNSAPDKSGLPSDRFSAERTGGSVSTLTIQRTQQEDSAVYLCASSFNKGRVNEAFFGQGTRLTVV.

This chain joins TRBV6-5 and TRBJ1-3, with D possibly TRBD1 on 6 matching bases. Between the trimmed V and J ends, which lost 6 bases and 0 bases, there was a span of 9 bases. Germline loops: CDR1 MNHEY, CDR2 SVGAGI. The CDR3 runs to 14 residues. CDR3 amino acids: CASRPGHSGNTIYF. The CDR3 bases are TGTGCCAGCAGGCCGGGACACTCTGGAAACACCATATATTTT.

The sample holds many counts of this clone. The genes are TRBV7-2 and TRBJ2-1; D unclear. Trimming left V 5 bases short and J 0 bases short, with 14 bases between. Germline V gene sequence: CDR1 SGHTA, CDR2 FQGNSA. This CDR3 spans 16 amino acids. The CDR3 region has the DNA TGTGCCAGCAGCCCAGACGGCGGCAGCTCCTACAATGAGCAGTTCTTC. This codes for CASSPDGGSSYNEQFF.

In its sample, this clone was seen a few times. The gene calls are TRBV30 and TRBJ2-7; TRBD1 is a possible D gene (6 bases). V lost 0 bases and J lost 2, with 11 bases in between. CDR1 GTSNPN and CDR2 SVGIG come from the germline V gene (reference sequence). The CDR3 runs to 14 residues. As DNA, the CDR3 is TGTGCCTGGAGTGTAAGGACAGAGGCCTACGAGCAGTACTTC. The encoded protein is CAWSVRTEAYEQYF.

The rearrangement joins TRBV5-1 to TRBJ2-7; 10 positions match TRBD1. The length of the CDR3 is 15 residues. V dropped 0 bases and J dropped 3; count of bases not matched to a gene: 3. The germline V gene encodes CDR1 SGHRS and CDR2 YFSETQ. CDR3 amino acids: CASSLDGDRGYEQYF. CDR3 bases: TGCGCCAGCAGCTTGGACGGGGACAGGGGCTACGAGCAGTACTTC.

The chain is built from TRBV7-9 and TRBJ1-3; 8 bases map to TRBD1. Germline loops: CDR1 SEHNR, CDR2 FQNEAQ (reference sequence). The CDR3 sequence is 17 residues long. Germline trimming cut 1 base from V and 4 bases from J; bases unmatched to any gene: 9. The CDR3 sequence is CASSLGGQGLRGNTIYF. The CDR3 DNA reads as TGTGCCAGCAGCTTAGGAGGACAGGGATTAAGAGGAAACACCATATATTTT.

This chain uses TRBV18 with TRBJ2-5; D might be TRBD1 (6 bases). The germline V and J ends were trimmed by 2 bases and 3 bases, with 7 bases remaining between them. CDR1 is KGHSH and CDR2 is LQKENI in the germline V gene. The CDR3 is made up of 13 amino acids. CDR3 nucleotides: TGTGCCAGCTCACCAGCAGGGGAAGAGACCCAGTACTTC. Translation: CASSPAGEETQYF. Together with reference TRBV18 and TRBJ2-5, the CDR3 gives the full variable domain: NAGVMQNPRHLVRRRGQEARLRCSPMKGHSHVYWYRQLPEEGLKFMVYLQKENIIDESGMPKERFSAEFPKEGPSILRIQQVVRGDSAAYFCASSPAGEETQYFGPGTRLLVL.

This sequence joins TRBV6-6 and TRBJ2-1; D gene unclear. Trimming left V 10 bases short and J 7 bases short, with 8 bases between. Germline V CDR1 and CDR2: MNHNY, SVGAGI (reference sequence). The CDR3 has 10 amino acids. Here the CDR3 reads CAISGNEQFF. In DNA form, the CDR3 reads TGTGCCATCTCTGGGAATGAGCAGTTCTTC.